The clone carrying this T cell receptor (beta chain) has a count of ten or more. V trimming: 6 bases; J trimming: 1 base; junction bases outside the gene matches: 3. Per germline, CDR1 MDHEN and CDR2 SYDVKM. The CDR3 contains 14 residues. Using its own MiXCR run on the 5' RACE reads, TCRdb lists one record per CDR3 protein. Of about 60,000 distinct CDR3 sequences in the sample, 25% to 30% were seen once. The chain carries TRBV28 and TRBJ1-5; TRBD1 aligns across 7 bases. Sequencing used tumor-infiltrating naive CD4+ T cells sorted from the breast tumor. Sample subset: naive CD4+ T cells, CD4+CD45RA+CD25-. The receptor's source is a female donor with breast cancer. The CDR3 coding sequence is TGTGCCAGCAGGACAGGGAGAAGCAATCAGCCCCAGCATTTT. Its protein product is CASRTGRSNQPQHF.